Listed here are 13 T cell receptor beta chains from one sample, sequenced in a study of T cell repertoires in cytomegalovirus infection. TCRdb used MiXCR to reprocess the reads, holding one entry per CDR3 protein. The sample lists over 450,000 distinct CDR3 sequences; roughly 12% were seen once. The material sequenced was PBMCs. Source of these receptors: a human donor in good health (CMV status not recorded). Some clones in this sample may be carry-over from other donors' samples.

This clonotype appeared many times. The chain employs TRBV7-2 and TRBJ2-1; 9 bases align to TRBD2. Trimming at V came to 3 bases and at J to 7 bases, leaving 10 bases not matched to a gene. Germline CDR1 and CDR2: SGHTA and FQGNSA. There are 16 residues in the CDR3. In nucleotides, the CDR3 is TGTGCCAGCAGCTTGGGGTGGGGCGGGAGGGGGAATGAGCAGTTCTTC. This sequence encodes CASSLGWGGRGNEQFF.

This clonotype was recorded many times. V is TRBV12-5 and J is TRBJ1-5; D remains unclear. CDR1 and CDR2 (germline): LGHNT, FRNRAP. V shed 8 bases and J shed 1 base, with 12 bases lying between them. The length of the CDR3 is 14 residues. CDR3 sequence (DNA): TGTGCTAGTCCGGCCAAGGAGAGCAATCAGCCCCAGCATTTT. It encodes CASPAKESNQPQHF.

As concerns this clonotype: Given a much more abundant clone one base away, this may be a read error. The chain recombines TRBV5-3 with TRBJ2-1; 7 bases line up with TRBD2. TRBV5-3 is flagged as an ORF with uncertain function. CDR3 length: 16 amino acids. The ends lost 8 bases at V and 0 bases at J; junction bases unmatched: 11. CDR3 DNA sequence: TGTGCCAGCAGTCAGAGCGGGAAACGCTCCTACAATGAGCAGTTCTTC. This gives the protein CASSQSGKRSYNEQFF.

This clonotype came up many times. V gene TRBV7-2 combines with J gene TRBJ1-2; 7 positions match TRBD1. The junction had 11 bases not matched to a gene; V was cut back by 2 bases and J by 5 bases. The CDR3 consists of 16 residues. Germline V lookup: CDR1 SGHTA, CDR2 FQGNSA. Written as DNA, the CDR3 is TGTGCCAGCAGCTTAAATCCCCAGGGGGTCTGGTATGGCTACACCTTC. This sequence encodes CASSLNPQGVWYGYTF.

The rearrangement uses TRBV19 and TRBJ2-2, with a possible D match to TRBD2 (6 bases). Germline-derived CDR1 and CDR2 are LNHDA and SQIVND (reference sequence). The CDR3 totals 15 residues. V gave up 4 bases and J gave up 2 bases, with 11 bases separating them. The CDR3 spells CASSNSGTNTGELFF. CDR3 DNA: TGTGCCAGTAGTAATTCTGGGACTAACACCGGGGAGCTGTTTTTT.

This clonotype was seen at least ten times. V gene TRBV7-8 combines with J gene TRBJ2-2; the D is unclear. This CDR3 region has 14 residues. The germline V gene has CDR1 SGHVS and CDR2 FQNEAQ. The V end lost 0 bases, the J end lost 9 bases, and 11 bases lay between the germline ends. The CDR3 protein is CASSLAWGGRELFF. The CDR3 coding sequence is TGTGCCAGCAGCTTAGCGTGGGGTGGCAGGGAGCTGTTTTTT.

The sample holds many counts of this clonotype. The V gene is TRBV28, the J gene TRBJ2-1, with 15 bases matching TRBD2. The V segment lost 6 bases and the J segment 7 bases; nucleotides outside the gene matches: 10. Germline CDR1 reads MDHEN; CDR2 reads SYDVKM. This CDR3 is 17 amino acids long. The chain's CDR3 is CASSPGLAGGPGNEQFF. Here the CDR3 DNA reads TGTGCCAGCAGCCCGGGACTAGCGGGAGGACCTGGGAATGAGCAGTTCTTC.

This clonotype has more than one count but fewer than ten. The rearrangement uses TRBV24-1 and TRBJ1-5; TRBD1 is a possible D gene (5 bases). Between the trimmed V and J ends, which lost 5 bases and 5 bases, there was a span of 18 bases. The CDR3 extends over 16 amino acids. Germline V lookup: CDR1 KGHDR, CDR2 SFDVKD. The CDR3 nucleotides are TGTGCCACCAGTGGGGTAACAGGTCCCGAAGATCAGCCCCAGCATTTT. Translation: CATSGVTGPEDQPQHF.

The V gene is TRBV20-1, the J gene TRBJ1-1; D not certain. The V and J ends lost 4 bases and 4 bases respectively, with 7 bases between them. The CDR3 is 11 residues long. Germline loops: CDR1 DFQATT, CDR2 SNEGSKA (reference sequence). CDR3 nucleotides: TGCAGTGCTATTATAGTCACTGAAGCTTTCTTT. Its translation: CSAIIVTEAFF.

This clonotype was seen at least ten times. V usage is TRBV7-6 and J usage is TRBJ1-3; TRBD1 is a possible D gene (5 bases). V lost 1 base and J 0 bases, leaving 10 bases between the germline ends. The CDR3 is made up of 16 amino acids. Germline CDR1 is SGHVS and CDR2 is FNYEAQ. The CDR3 region is CASSLGRESSGNTIYF. The CDR3 DNA follows: TGTGCCAGCAGCTTAGGCAGGGAATCCTCTGGAAACACCATATATTTT.

CDR3 residues: CAISDPDRSNQPQHF. As DNA, the CDR3 is TGTGCCATCAGTGATCCCGACAGGAGTAATCAGCCCCAGCATTTT. J is TRBJ1-5 and V is TRBV10-3; TRBD1 might be the D (6 bases). V was shortened by 3 bases and J by 4 bases, with 13 bases between the two germline ends. Germline V CDR1 and CDR2: ENHRY, SYGVKD. The CDR3 is 15 amino acids.

This clonotype was detected only a few times. The V gene is TRBV29-1, the J gene TRBJ2-1; the D gene is possibly TRBD1 (5 bases). Trimming shortened V by 0 bases and J by 7 bases, and 7 bases separated the two germline ends. The CDR3 totals 12 residues. Germline values: CDR1 SQVTM, CDR2 ANQGSEA. CDR3 region: CSVEDHRNEQFF. CDR3 nucleotide sequence: TGCAGCGTTGAAGATCACAGGAATGAGCAGTTCTTC.

The rearrangement links TRBV19 to TRBJ1-2, with no clear D. CDR3 length: 14 amino acids. The V end was cut by 2 bases, the J end by 0 bases, with 7 bases between. The germline V gene has CDR1 LNHDA and CDR2 SQIVND (reference sequence). This CDR3 reads CASSILQANYGYTF. CDR3 bases: TGTGCCAGTAGTATACTGCAAGCTAACTATGGCTACACCTTC.